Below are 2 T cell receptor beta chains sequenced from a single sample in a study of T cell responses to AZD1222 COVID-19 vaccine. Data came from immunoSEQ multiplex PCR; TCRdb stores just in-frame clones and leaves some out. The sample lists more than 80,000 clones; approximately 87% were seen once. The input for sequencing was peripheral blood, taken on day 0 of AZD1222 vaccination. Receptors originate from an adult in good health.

The CDR3: CSASRGQETQYF. CDR3 DNA: TGCAGTGCTAGTAGAGGGCAAGAGACCCAGTACTTC. The rearrangement links TRBV20-1 to TRBJ2-5; TRBD2 is a possible D gene (5 bases). V dropped 3 bases and J dropped 2 bases, with 7 bases sitting between them. Germline V lookup: CDR1 DFQATT, CDR2 SNEGSKA (reference sequence). The CDR3 runs 12 residues.

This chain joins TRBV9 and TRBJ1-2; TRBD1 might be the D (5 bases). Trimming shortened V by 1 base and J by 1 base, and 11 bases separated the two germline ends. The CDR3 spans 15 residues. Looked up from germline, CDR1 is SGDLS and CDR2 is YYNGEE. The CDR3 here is CASSVRDRDNYGYTF. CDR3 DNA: TGTGCCAGCAGCGTAAGGGACCGAGATAACTATGGCTACACCTTC.